Following are 11 T cell receptor beta chains from one sample sequenced in a study of siplizumab effects on memory and regulatory T cells. Measured with immunoSEQ multiplex PCR; TCRdb has only the in-frame clones, and not every one. Of roughly 68,000 clones listed, approximately 87% were seen once; the top ten hold approximately 4%. Sequencing was performed on memory CD4+ T cells sorted from blood. These receptor sequences come from a human donor in good health.

The rearrangement joins TRBV30 to TRBJ2-3; the match to TRBD1 covers 7 bases. Trimming at V came to 4 bases and at J to 2 bases, leaving 6 bases not matched to a gene. CDR1 is GTSNPN and CDR2 is SVGIG in the germline V gene (reference sequence). The CDR3 has 14 amino acids. As DNA, the CDR3 is TGTGCCTGGAACTGGGACAGCTACACAGATACGCAGTATTTT. Translating it yields CAWNWDSYTDTQYF.

The rearrangement uses TRBV19 and TRBJ2-1; 10 nucleotides agree with TRBD2. After removal of 7 bases from V and 6 bases from J, the junction contained 12 bases not matched to a gene. The CDR3 loop spans 16 amino acids. Germline V lookup: CDR1 LNHDA, CDR2 SQIVND (reference sequence). As DNA, the CDR3 is TGTGCCAGTAACGTGGGAGAGGCTAGCGGGAGCAATGAGCAGTTCTTC. As protein: CASNVGEASGSNEQFF. Full variable domain (outside the CDR3, taken from reference TRBV19 and TRBJ2-1): DGGITQSPKYLFRKEGQNVTLSCEQNLNHDAMYWYRQDPGQGLRLIYYSQIVNDFQKGDIAEGYSVSREKKESFPLTVTSAQKNPTAFYLCASNVGEASGSNEQFFGPGTRLTVL.

The V and J genes are TRBV5-1 and TRBJ1-1; no reliable D call. CDR3 length: 14 amino acids. V was clipped by 5 bases and J by 5 bases, with 16 bases between them. Germline V lookup: CDR1 SGHRS, CDR2 YFSETQ. The chain's CDR3 is CASRASTLGTEAFF. The CDR3 nucleotides are TGCGCCAGCAGGGCTTCGACCCTGGGGACTGAAGCTTTCTTT. The variable domain in full, completed from reference TRBV5-1 and TRBJ1-1, reads KAGVTQTPRYLIKTRGQQVTLSCSPISGHRSVSWYQQTPGQGLQFLFEYFSETQRNKGNFPGRFSGRQFSNSRSEMNVSTLELGDSALYLCASRASTLGTEAFFGQGTRLTVV.

This clone was found a few times. The chain recombines TRBV10-1 with TRBJ2-1; D gene uncertain. The germline V gene encodes CDR1 WNHNN and CDR2 SYGVQD (reference sequence). Between the trimmed V and J ends, which lost 2 bases and 5 bases, there was a span of 10 bases. The CDR3 runs 14 residues. CDR3 sequence: CASSESHLNNEQFF. CDR3 nucleotide sequence: TGCGCCAGCAGTGAGAGCCATCTGAACAATGAGCAGTTCTTC.

The genes are TRBV27 and TRBJ1-1; 10 bases line up with TRBD1. V was clipped by 8 bases and J by 6 bases; unmatched bases: 15. The CDR3 is made up of 16 amino acids. Germline CDR1 MNHEY, CDR2 SMNVEV (reference sequence). The CDR3 nucleotides are TGTGCCAGCCTAACTGTGGCGGGACAGGGGTCCTCTGAAGCTTTCTTT. Protein sequence: CASLTVAGQGSSEAFF.

As concerns this clone: One junction end disagrees with the germline gene, perhaps due to a read error. The rearrangement links TRBV18 to TRBJ2-5, with TRBD2 matching over 12 bases. The CDR3 totals 17 residues. CDR1 is KGHSH and CDR2 is LQKENI in the germline V gene. CDR3 residues: CASSPLLAGGLRETQYF. CDR3 nucleotide sequence: TGTGCCAGCTCGCCACTCCTAGCGGGGGGGCTTCGCGAGACCCAGTACTTC.

This clone was seen only a few times. A junction end diverges from the germline sequence, so it may reflect a read error. The V and J genes are TRBV11-2 and TRBJ1-1; D is uncertain. This CDR3 has 13 amino acids. Germline assignment: CDR1 SGHAT and CDR2 FQNNGV. The chain's CDR3 is CASSLGGMLKLGF. The CDR3 bases are TGTGCCAGCAGCTTGGGAGGGATGTTGAAGCTGGGGTTT.

The V call is TRBV20-1, the J call TRBJ2-7, with 7 positions matching TRBD1. This CDR3 region has 11 residues. V was clipped by 8 bases and J by 5 bases; unmatched bases: 6. CDR1 and CDR2 from the germline V gene are DFQATT and SNEGSKA (reference sequence). CDR3 sequence: CSPRQGNEQYF. For the CDR3, the DNA is TGCAGTCCCCGACAGGGCAACGAGCAGTACTTC.

The chain is built from TRBV11-2 and TRBJ2-1; 8 bases fit TRBD2. The CDR3 is 15 residues long. Germline-derived CDR1 and CDR2 are SGHAT and FQNNGV. Trimming took 2 bases from V and 4 from J; bases not matched to a gene: 4. The CDR3 protein is CASSLWRGEYNEQFF. CDR3 coding DNA: TGTGCCAGCAGCTTATGGCGGGGGGAATACAATGAGCAGTTCTTC.

The chain joins TRBV7-9 to TRBJ1-1, with 8 bases aligning to TRBD1. CDR1 is SEHNR, CDR2 FQNEAQ, per germline (reference sequence). The V and J ends lost 7 bases and 3 bases, in that order; junction bases with no gene match: 4. This CDR3 region has 13 residues. This chain's CDR3 is CASIRTGYTEAFF. The CDR3 DNA reads as TGTGCCAGCATTCGGACAGGGTACACTGAAGCTTTCTTT. The variable domain in full, with the rest retrieved from reference TRBV7-9 and TRBJ1-1, is DTGVSQNPRHKITKRGQNVTFRCDPISEHNRLYWYRQTLGQGPEFLTYFQNEAQLEKSRLLSDRFSAERPKGSFSTLEIQRTEQGDSAMYLCASIRTGYTEAFFGQGTRLTVV.

V is TRBV11-2 and J is TRBJ2-1, with TRBD2 as a possible D gene (6 bases). The V end lost 6 bases, the J end lost 4 bases, and 10 bases lay between the germline ends. Germline CDR1 reads SGHAT; CDR2 reads FQNNGV. This CDR3 is built from 13 residues. CDR3 coding DNA: TGTGCCAGCAGGAGGCGGGAATACAATGAGCAGTTCTTC. Translating it yields CASRRREYNEQFF. Variable domain in full (rest from reference TRBV11-2 and TRBJ2-1): EAGVAQSPRYKIIEKRQSVAFWCNPISGHATLYWYQQILGQGPKLLIQFQNNGVVDDSQLPKDRFSAERLKGVDSTLKIQPAKLEDSAVYLCASRRREYNEQFFGPGTRLTVL.